This T cell receptor beta chain was obtained from a study of T cells in Graves' hyperthyroidism and ophthalmopathy. Study overall: Peripheral blood was taken when the disease was first diagnosed, before any treatment began. Broader study findings: A 13 V-J model separated ophthalmopathy from stable hyperthyroidism. Blood samples included most of the expanded thyroid clonotypes exceeding 0.001.

PBMCs came from 10 ml fresh peripheral blood. The table lists this clonotype with many counts. What it recognizes is unknown. RNA transcripts provided the source from which TCR beta CDR3 regions were amplified. HTBI primers were used for first-round RT-PCR of the TCR CDR3. TCRdb re-called the multiplex PCR reads with MiXCR, one entry per CDR3 protein. Of some 690,000 distinct CDR3 sequences listed, 15% to 20% are singletons. The CDR3 has 14 residues. Per germline, CDR1 MDHEN and CDR2 SYDVKM. Trimming left V 3 bases short and J 8 bases short, with 16 bases between. The chain is built from TRBV28 and TRBJ1-2; no definite D call. Sequencing was performed on blood. This receptor was identified in a man in his forties or fifties with Graves' hyperthyroidism. CDR3 nucleotide sequence: TGTGCCAGCAGTTTTTGGACTGTCACGGGAGGCTACACCTTC. Translated, it gives CASSFWTVTGGYTF.